This entry lists 6 T cell receptor beta chains sequenced from one sample in a study of cytomegalovirus exposure and HLA in healthy donors. The PCR contained 60 Vbeta and 13 Jbeta primers. Generated by immunoSEQ multiplex PCR, the TCRdb table keeps only in-frame clones and is missing some. The table includes about 220,000 clones, about 75% detected once. Sequenced sample: PBMCs. The receptors originated from a male donor in good health and CMV-seronegative.

This sequence joins TRBV7-9 and TRBJ1-3; the match to TRBD1 covers 8 bases. The trim removed 3 bases at V and 3 bases at J, leaving 4 bases unmatched. The CDR3 runs to 15 residues. Looked up from germline, CDR1 is SEHNR and CDR2 is FQNEAQ (reference sequence). As DNA, the CDR3 is TGTGCCAGCAGCTTTCAGGGGGCGAGTGGAAACACCATATATTTT. Translation: CASSFQGASGNTIYF.

With regard to this clone: Other nucleotide sequences from this sample produce the same CDR3. The chain recombines TRBV5-6 with TRBJ1-5; a possible D gene is TRBD1 (6 bases). This CDR3 has 16 residues. V dropped 0 bases and J dropped 3 bases, with 13 bases sitting between them. CDR1 is SGHDT, CDR2 YYEEEE, per germline. The CDR3 nucleotides read TGTGCCAGCAGCTTGGGAGCAGGGGCTTACAATCAGCCCCAGCATTTT. Protein sequence: CASSLGAGAYNQPQHF.

This chain connects TRBV28 to TRBJ1-6; possible D gene TRBD1, 6 bases. Germline V gene data show CDR1 as MDHEN and CDR2 as SYDVKM. V dropped 6 bases and J dropped 6 bases, with 6 bases sitting between them. CDR3 size: 12 residues. CDR3 sequence (DNA): TGTGCCAGCAGGGACAGTAATTCACCCCTCCACTTT. It encodes CASRDSNSPLHF.

The chain uses TRBV28 and TRBJ2-1, with 7 bases lining up with TRBD1. Germline-derived CDR1 and CDR2 are MDHEN and SYDVKM. The CDR3 sequence is 16 residues long. V lost 11 bases and J lost 0; bases outside the gene matches: 13. CDR3: CAWGHRTGDSYNEQFF. For the CDR3, the DNA is TGTGCCTGGGGGCATCGGACAGGTGACTCCTACAATGAGCAGTTCTTC.

The chain carries TRBV11-2 and TRBJ1-1, with D possibly matching TRBD1 (5 bases). The CDR3 contains 15 residues. V lost 3 bases, J lost 5 bases, and 16 bases lay in between. The germline V gene has CDR1 SGHAT and CDR2 FQNNGV. The CDR3 region has the DNA TGTGCCAGCAGCTTGTTTGGGGTTGACAGAACTGAAGCTTTCTTT. Translation gives CASSLFGVDRTEAFF.

CDR3 sequence: CASSEGLQADTQYF. Here the CDR3 DNA reads TGTGCCAGCAGCGAAGGACTGCAGGCAGATACGCAGTATTTT. V is TRBV7-3 and J is TRBJ2-3; weak D call: TRBD2 (5 bases). The ends were cut back, 5 bases at V and 4 bases at J, with 13 bases in the middle. The CDR3 totals 14 residues. CDR1 is SGHTA and CDR2 is FQGTGA in the germline V gene.